The rows below give T cell receptor beta chains drawn from one sample of a study of persistence of HIV-infected CD4 T cells. These receptors have no known antigen. The assay was immunoSEQ multiplex PCR, and TCRdb's table has in-frame clones only and misses some. The sample shows about 39,000 clones, over 75% of them seen only once. Sequenced material: cultured CD4+ T cells from PBMCs, taken from a patient who received antiretroviral therapy. The source is an adult with HIV. The donor label of this sample is uncertain. Each CDR3 is given with its conserved first and last residue. The order of the fields is J gene, V gene, CDR3 length, clone size, D gene, CDR3 DNA, CDR3 protein. D genes are given only for firm matches. Some rows mark clone size as missing; the rest say once, few, many or name a class of expanded clone.

>TRBJ2-2|TRBV19|17|.|.
TGTGCCAGTAGTATAGGATACGGGGGCCCGGATACCGGGGAGCTGTTTTTT
CASSIGYGGPDTGELFF
>TRBJ1-6|TRBV28|14|once|.
TGTGCCAGCACCCGGGGCATTACCAATTCACCCCTCCACTTT
CASTRGITNSPLHF
>TRBJ1-2|TRBV5-1|13|.|TRBD1
TGCGCCAGCAGCTTTGACAGGGGTAGGGGCTACACCTTC
CASSFDRGRGYTF
>TRBJ1-2|TRBV5-4|13|.|.
TGTGCCAGCAGCTTTGACGGGTTATATGGCTACACCTTC
CASSFDGLYGYTF
>TRBJ1-4|TRBV6-5|15|.|.
TGTGCCAGCAGTTACTCTGCGGGGAATAATGAAAAACTGTTTTTT
CASSYSAGNNEKLFF
>TRBJ2-3|TRBV5-1|14|.|.
TGCGCCAGCAGCTCCGTCACCGCCACAGATACGCAGTATTTT
CASSSVTATDTQYF
>TRBJ2-6|TRBV5-1|15|.|.
TGCGCCAGCATCCAGGACGGTACTGGGGCCAACGTCCTGACTTTC
CASIQDGTGANVLTF
>TRBJ1-2|TRBV5-1|13|once|.
TGCGCCAGCAGCTTGGAATTAGGGACGGCCCCCACCTTC
CASSLELGTAPTF
>TRBJ2-7|TRBV5-1|13|.|.
TGCGCCAGCAGCTCCACCCCGCACTGGGAGCAGTACTTC
CASSSTPHWEQYF
>TRBJ1-1|TRBV6-5|15|.|TRBD1
TGTGCCAGCAGTCGTCCGACAGGGTCCGCCACTGAAGCTTTCTTT
CASSRPTGSATEAFF
>TRBJ1-5|TRBV2|16|few|TRBD1
TGTGCCAGCAGTAGACAGGGGGGTAGGAGCAATCAGCCCCAGCATTTT
CASSRQGGRSNQPQHF
>TRBJ2-5|TRBV20-1|10|.|.
TGCAGTGCTAGGGTGGGGGCCCAGTACTTC
CSARVGAQYF
>TRBJ1-1|TRBV29-1|11|.|.
TGCAGCGTTGTGGGGGACACTGAAGCTTTCTTT
CSVVGDTEAFF
>TRBJ2-2|TRBV5-5|16|.|TRBD2
TGTGCCAGCAGCTTGGACTTAGGACTAGTTCCCGGGGAGCTGTTTTTT
CASSLDLGLVPGELFF
>TRBJ1-2|TRBV7-8|18|.|.
TGTGCCAGCAGCTTAAGCACGGGGCGCTGGCCCCTTTACTATGGCTACACCTTC
CASSLSTGRWPLYYGYTF
>TRBJ1-3|TRBV15|14|few|.
TGTGCCACCAGCGCGACCGTGACTGGAAACACCATATATTTT
CATSATVTGNTIYF
>TRBJ2-1|TRBV24-1|15|.|.
TGTGCCACCAGTGATTCCCAGCTGAAGCGCAATGAGCAGTTCTTC
CATSDSQLKRNEQFF
>TRBJ1-5|TRBV27|16|once|.
TGTGCCAGCAGTTTAACCGGACGGGCCGATGATCAGCCCCAGCATTTT
CASSLTGRADDQPQHF
>TRBJ2-3|TRBV10-2|14|.|.
TGCGCCAGCAGTGTTGGACAGTTGACAGATACGCAGTATTTT
CASSVGQLTDTQYF
>TRBJ2-7|TRBV20-1|10|.|.
TGCAGTGCCGCCAGGGAGGAGCAGTACTTC
CSAAREEQYF
>TRBJ1-2|TRBV28|17|.|.
TGTGCCAGCAGTTTCAGTCGGGGAGACCGAGCTAACTATGGCTACACCTTC
CASSFSRGDRANYGYTF
>TRBJ2-7|TRBV20-1|11|.|.
TGCAGTGCTAGAGATTCCTACGAGCAGTACTTC
CSARDSYEQYF
>TRBJ2-5|TRBV4-1|16|.|.
TGCGCCAGCAGCCATACAGGGAGCGGCCTGAGGGAGACCCAGTACTTC
CASSHTGSGLRETQYF
>TRBJ2-7|TRBV18|13|.|.
TGTGCCAGCTCCCTGGGAGTCTCCTACGAGCAGTACTTC
CASSLGVSYEQYF
>TRBJ1-2|TRBV3-1/TRBV3-2|16|.|.
TGTGCCAGCAGCCAAGTGCCCTCGCGCGGCGGCTATGGCTACACCTTC
CASSQVPSRGGYGYTF
>TRBJ1-4|TRBV2|16|.|.
TGTGCCAGCAGTGGACGCTTCGGTGGAGGGGATGAAAAACTGTTTTTT
CASSGRFGGGDEKLFF
>TRBJ1-1|TRBV6-5|16|.|.
TGTGCCAGCAGTTACTCGAGGTTACGGTTGAACACTGAAGCTTTCTTT
CASSYSRLRLNTEAFF
>TRBJ2-1|TRBV2|17|.|TRBD2
TGTGCCAGCAGGGATGTGGCTAGCGGGGGGGTCTACAATGAGCAGTTCTTC
CASRDVASGGVYNEQFF
>TRBJ2-5|TRBV7-2|14|.|.
TGTGCCGGCAGCTCAAGCGGCTGGCAAGAGACCCAGTACTTC
CAGSSSGWQETQYF
>TRBJ1-5|TRBV24-1|16|.|TRBD1
TGTGCCACCAGTGGTTCGGGACAGCTGAGCAATCAGCCCCAGCATTTT
CATSGSGQLSNQPQHF
>TRBJ1-3|TRBV4-1|20|.|TRBD1
TGCGCCAGCAGCCAACCCCCGGGACAGGGGTACCCAAAGACTGGAAACACCATATATTTT
CASSQPPGQGYPKTGNTIYF
>TRBJ2-7|TRBV6-5|14|.|TRBD2
TGTGCCAGCCTAGCGGGGGGGGCCCTCTACGAGCAGTACTTC
CASLAGGALYEQYF
>TRBJ2-5|TRBV10-3|11|.|.
TGTGCCATCAGTGATTCAGGGGCCCAGTACTTC
CAISDSGAQYF
>TRBJ1-4|TRBV18|15|.|.
TGTGCCAGCTCACCACCAATTGGGACGGAGGGAAAACTGTTTTTT
CASSPPIGTEGKLFF
>TRBJ2-7|TRBV5-6|14|.|TRBD1
TGTGCCAGCACCCGGACAGGGGGCGCCTACGAGCAGTACTTC
CASTRTGGAYEQYF
>TRBJ1-4|TRBV4-1|17|.|.
TGCGCCAGCAGCCAAGAGGGGGGTGGGTGGTCTGGTGAAAAACTGTTTTTT
CASSQEGGGWSGEKLFF
>TRBJ1-1|TRBV18|14|.|TRBD1
TGTGCCAGCTTACCAGGGACAGTTGGCACTGAAGCTTTCTTT
CASLPGTVGTEAFF
>TRBJ1-5|TRBV19|16|.|TRBD1
TGTGCCAGTAGTATCCGGGACAGGGTTGTCAATCAGCCCCAGCATTTT
CASSIRDRVVNQPQHF
>TRBJ2-7|TRBV19|10|.|TRBD1
TGCAGGGGGATCTCCTACGAGCAGTACTTC
CRGISYEQYF
>TRBJ1-2|TRBV2|16|.|.
TGTGCCAGCAGTGAAGTGGGCAGGGTGAGGGATATGAGCTACACCTTC
CASSEVGRVRDMSYTF
>TRBJ2-3|TRBV18|17|.|TRBD1
TGTGCCAGCTCACCACCCCTCGGGACAGGGGACGGAGATACGCAGTATTTT
CASSPPLGTGDGDTQYF
>TRBJ2-3|TRBV24-1|16|.|.
TGTGCCACCACCCTGATTTGTCTAGCTAATACAGATACGCAGTATTTT
CATTLICLANTDTQYF
>TRBJ1-3|TRBV6-1|16|.|.
TGTGCCAGCAGTGATAAAGGGATGGGCTCTGGAAACACCATATATTTT
CASSDKGMGSGNTIYF
>TRBJ2-7|TRBV6-5|13|.|.
TGTGCCAGCTGCCCTAGCGAGGGCTACGAGCAGTACTTC
CASCPSEGYEQYF
>TRBJ1-1|TRBV5-1|13|.|.
TGCGCCAGCAGCATGGACACAGGGACTGAAGCTTTCTTT
CASSMDTGTEAFF
>TRBJ2-3|TRBV4-1|16|.|.
TGCGCCAGCAGCCAAAGAGGGGGGCTCGGCACAGATACGCAGTATTTT
CASSQRGGLGTDTQYF
>TRBJ2-3|TRBV2|17|.|.
TGTGCCAGCCGTCCAGGACCACAGGGCGGACGCACAGATACGCAGTATTTT
CASRPGPQGGRTDTQYF